The TCR beta chain under discussion was sequenced for a study of T cell responses to AZD1222 COVID-19 vaccine. CDR1 is SEHNR and CDR2 is FQNEAQ in the germline V gene (reference sequence). Trimming took 3 bases from V and 0 from J, leaving 9 bases between them. CDR3 size: 15 residues. Data came from immunoSEQ multiplex PCR; TCRdb stores just in-frame clones and leaves some out. The sample lists some 90,000 clones, over 75% occurring once. Findings of the study overall: Females outnumbered males among donors, who were mostly white British; clonal diversity was possibly underestimated.

Concerning this clone: Its antigen is currently unknown.

J is TRBJ1-5 and V is TRBV7-9; the D gene is possibly TRBD1 (5 bases). This receptor was taken from an adult in good health. The source was peripheral blood, collected on day 0 of AZD1222 vaccination. The CDR3 protein is CASSLRQSSNQPQHF. CDR3 nucleotide sequence: TGTGCCAGCAGCTTGAGACAGAGTAGCAATCAGCCCCAGCATTTT.